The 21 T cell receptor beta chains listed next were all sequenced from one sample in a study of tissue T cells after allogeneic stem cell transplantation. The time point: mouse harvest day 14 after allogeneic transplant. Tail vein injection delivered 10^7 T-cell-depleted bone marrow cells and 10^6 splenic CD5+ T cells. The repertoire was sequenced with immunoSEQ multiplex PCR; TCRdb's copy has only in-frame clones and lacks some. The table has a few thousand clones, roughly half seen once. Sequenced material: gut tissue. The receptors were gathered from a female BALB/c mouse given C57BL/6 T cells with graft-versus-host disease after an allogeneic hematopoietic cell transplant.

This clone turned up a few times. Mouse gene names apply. The chain's CDR3 is CASSPQGGWAETLYF. The sequenced part of the CDR3 DNA is TGTGCCAGCAGCCCCCAGGGGGGCTGGGCAGAAACGCTGTAT. This chain links TRBV5 with TRBJ2-3; D possibly uses TRBD1 or TRBD2 (7 bases each). The CDR3 goes on 1 residue after the read ends, and that part is filled in from the germline J gene. Germline V lookup: CDR1 LGHNA, CDR2 YNLKQL (reference sequence). V was shortened by 4 bases and J by 3 bases, with 14 bases between the two germline ends. The CDR3 consists of 15 residues.

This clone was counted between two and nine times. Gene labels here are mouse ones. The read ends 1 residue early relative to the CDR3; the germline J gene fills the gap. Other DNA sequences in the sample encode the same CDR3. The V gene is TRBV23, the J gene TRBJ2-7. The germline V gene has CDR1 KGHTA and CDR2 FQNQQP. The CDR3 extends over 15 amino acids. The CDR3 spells CSSSQSRGRTYEQYF. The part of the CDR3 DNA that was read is TGCTCCAGCAGTCAATCCCGGGGGCGCACCTATGAACAGTAC. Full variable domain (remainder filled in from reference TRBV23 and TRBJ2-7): DAAVTQKPRYLIKMKGQEAEMKCIPEKGHTAVFWYQQKQSKELKFLIYFQNQQPLDQIDMVKERFSAVCPSSSLCSLGIRTCEAEDSALYLCSSSQSRGRTYEQYFGPGTRLTVL.

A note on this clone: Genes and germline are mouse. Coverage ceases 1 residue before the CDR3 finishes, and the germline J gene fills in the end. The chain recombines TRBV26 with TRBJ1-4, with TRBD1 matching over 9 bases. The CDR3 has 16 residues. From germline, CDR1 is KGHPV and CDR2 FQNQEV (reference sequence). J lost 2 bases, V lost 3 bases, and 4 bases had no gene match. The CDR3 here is CASSLHRGRSNERLFF. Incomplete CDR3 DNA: TGTGCCAGCAGTCTACACAGGGGGCGATCCAACGAAAGATTATTT.

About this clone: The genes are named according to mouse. Partial CDR3 DNA: TGTGCCTGGAGTCTCCTGGGGGGTCAAAACACCTTGTAC. Translated, it gives CAWSLLGGQNTLY. The full-length CDR3 reads as CAWSLLGGQNTLYF. The V call is TRBV31, the J call TRBJ2-4, with TRBD2 identical over 7 bases. Sequencing ends 1 residue short of the CDR3 end; the germline J gene provides the rest. The V gene's germline CDR1 is GKSSPN and CDR2 SITVG. The CDR3 loop spans 14 amino acids. V was pared by 0 bases and J by 1 base, with 1 base of the junction left unmatched. Full variable domain (outside the CDR3, taken from reference TRBV31 and TRBJ2-4): AQTIHQWPVAEIKAVGSPLSLGCTIKGKSSPNLYWYWQATGGTLQQLFYSITVGQVESVVQLNLSASRPKDDQFILSTEKLLLSHSGFYLCAWSLLGGQNTLYFGAGTRLSVL.

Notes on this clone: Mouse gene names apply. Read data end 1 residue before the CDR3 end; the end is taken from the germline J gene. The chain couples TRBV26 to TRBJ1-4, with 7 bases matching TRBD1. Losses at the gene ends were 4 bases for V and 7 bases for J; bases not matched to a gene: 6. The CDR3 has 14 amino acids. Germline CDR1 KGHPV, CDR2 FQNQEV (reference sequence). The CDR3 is CASSPGQWTERLFF. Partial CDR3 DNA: TGTGCCAGCAGTCCGGGACAGTGGACCGAAAGATTATTT.

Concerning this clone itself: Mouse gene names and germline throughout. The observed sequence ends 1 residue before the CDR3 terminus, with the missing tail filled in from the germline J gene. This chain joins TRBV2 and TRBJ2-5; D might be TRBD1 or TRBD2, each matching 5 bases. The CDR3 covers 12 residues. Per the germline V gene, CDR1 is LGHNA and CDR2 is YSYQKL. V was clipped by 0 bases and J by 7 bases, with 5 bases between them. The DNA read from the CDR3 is TGTGCCAGCAGCCAAGAGGGGCACACCCAGTAC. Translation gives CASSQEGHTQY. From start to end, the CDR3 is CASSQEGHTQYF.

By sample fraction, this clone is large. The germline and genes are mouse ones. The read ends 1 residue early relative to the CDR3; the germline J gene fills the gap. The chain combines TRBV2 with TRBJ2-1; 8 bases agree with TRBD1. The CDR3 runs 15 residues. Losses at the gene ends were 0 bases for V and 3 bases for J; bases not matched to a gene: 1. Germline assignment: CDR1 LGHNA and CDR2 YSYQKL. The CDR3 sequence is CASSQEGQGYAEQFF. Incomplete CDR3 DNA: TGTGCCAGCAGCCAAGAAGGACAGGGCTATGCTGAGCAGTTC.

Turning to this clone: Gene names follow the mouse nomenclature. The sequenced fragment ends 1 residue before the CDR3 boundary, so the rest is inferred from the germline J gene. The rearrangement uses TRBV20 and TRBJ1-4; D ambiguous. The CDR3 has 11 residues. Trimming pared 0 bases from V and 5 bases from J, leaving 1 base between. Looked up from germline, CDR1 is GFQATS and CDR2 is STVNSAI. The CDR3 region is CGARENERLFF. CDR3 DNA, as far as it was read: TGTGGTGCTAGGGAGAACGAAAGATTATTT.

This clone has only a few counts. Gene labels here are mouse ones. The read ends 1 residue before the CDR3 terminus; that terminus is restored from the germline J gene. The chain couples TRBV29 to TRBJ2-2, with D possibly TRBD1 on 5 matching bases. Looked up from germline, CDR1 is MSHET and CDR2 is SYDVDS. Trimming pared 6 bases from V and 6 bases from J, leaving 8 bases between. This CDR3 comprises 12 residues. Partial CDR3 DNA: TGTGCTAGCAGGCCAGGGCCCGGGCAGCTCTAC. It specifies CASRPGPGQLY. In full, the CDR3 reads CASRPGPGQLYF.

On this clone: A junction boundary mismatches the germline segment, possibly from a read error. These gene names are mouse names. Here the CDR3 reads CASRDVGLGGRDQYF. The part of the CDR3 DNA that was read is TGTGCCAGCCGTGATGTGGGACTGGGCGGGCGCGACCAGTAC. This chain links TRBV13-2 with TRBJ2-5; 9 positions match TRBD2. The missing CDR3 end, 1 residue past where the read stops, is filled in from the germline J gene. Germline CDR1 NNHNN, CDR2 SYGAGS (reference sequence). The CDR3 sequence is 15 residues long.

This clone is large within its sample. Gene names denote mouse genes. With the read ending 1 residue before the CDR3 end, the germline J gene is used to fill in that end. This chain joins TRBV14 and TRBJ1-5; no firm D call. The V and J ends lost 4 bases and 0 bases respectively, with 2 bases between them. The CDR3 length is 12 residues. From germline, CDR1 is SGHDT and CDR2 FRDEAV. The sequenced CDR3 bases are TGTGCCAGCAGTCGTAACAACCAGGCTCCGCTT. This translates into CASSRNNQAPL. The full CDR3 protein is CASSRNNQAPLF.

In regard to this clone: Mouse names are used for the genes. CDR3 DNA (partial): TGTGCCAGCAGTCCCCACAGGGTTAACCAAGACACCCAGTAC. It specifies CASSPHRVNQDTQY. In full, the CDR3 reads CASSPHRVNQDTQYF. The chain links TRBV26 to TRBJ2-5, with a weak D call TRBD1 (6 bases). The read terminates 1 residue ahead of where the CDR3 ends, so the germline J gene completes it. V gave up 4 bases and J gave up 0 bases, with 11 bases separating them. The germline V gene encodes CDR1 KGHPV and CDR2 FQNQEV (reference sequence). The CDR3 contains 15 residues.

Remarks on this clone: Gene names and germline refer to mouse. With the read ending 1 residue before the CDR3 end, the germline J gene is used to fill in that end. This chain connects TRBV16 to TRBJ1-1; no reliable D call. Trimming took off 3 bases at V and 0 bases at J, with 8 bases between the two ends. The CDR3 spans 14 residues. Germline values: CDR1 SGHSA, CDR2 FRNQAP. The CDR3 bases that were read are TGTGCAAGCAGCTTCCCGGGTGCAAACACAGAAGTCTTC. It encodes CASSFPGANTEVF. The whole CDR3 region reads CASSFPGANTEVFF.

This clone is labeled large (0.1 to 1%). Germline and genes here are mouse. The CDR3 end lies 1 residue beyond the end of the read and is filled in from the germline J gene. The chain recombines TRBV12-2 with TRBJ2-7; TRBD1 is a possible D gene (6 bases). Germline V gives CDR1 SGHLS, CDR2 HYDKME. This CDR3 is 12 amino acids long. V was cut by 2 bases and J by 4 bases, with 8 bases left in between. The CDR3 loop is CASSPGTYEQYF. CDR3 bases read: TGTGCCAGCTCTCCCGGGACATATGAACAGTAC.

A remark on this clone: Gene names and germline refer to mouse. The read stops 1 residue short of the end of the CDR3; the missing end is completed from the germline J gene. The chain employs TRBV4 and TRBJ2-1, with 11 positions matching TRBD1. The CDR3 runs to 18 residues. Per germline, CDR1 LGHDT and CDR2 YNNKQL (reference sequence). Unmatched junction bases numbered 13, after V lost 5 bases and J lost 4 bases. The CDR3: CASSGQGALGGAYAEQFF. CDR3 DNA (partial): TGTGCCAGCAGCGGACAGGGGGCACTGGGGGGCGCTTATGCTGAGCAGTTC.

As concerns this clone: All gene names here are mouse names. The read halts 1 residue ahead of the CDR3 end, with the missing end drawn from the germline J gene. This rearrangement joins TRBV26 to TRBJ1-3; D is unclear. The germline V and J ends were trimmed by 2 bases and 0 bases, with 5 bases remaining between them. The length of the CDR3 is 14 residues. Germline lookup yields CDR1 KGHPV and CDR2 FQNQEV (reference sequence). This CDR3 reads CASSLGNSGNTLYF. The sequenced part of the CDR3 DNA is TGTGCCAGCAGTCTGGGGAATTCTGGAAATACGCTCTAT.

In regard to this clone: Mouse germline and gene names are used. The CDR3 sequence is CASSLGIQDTQYF. CDR3 DNA (partial): TGTGCCAGCAGTCTAGGGATTCAAGACACCCAGTAC. J is TRBJ2-5 and V is TRBV26; D remains ambiguous. The sequence runs out 1 residue before the end of the CDR3; the remainder is reconstructed from the germline J gene. CDR1 is KGHPV and CDR2 is FQNQEV in the germline V gene (reference sequence). This CDR3 has 13 residues. V was shortened by 3 bases and J by 3 bases, with 7 bases between the two germline ends.

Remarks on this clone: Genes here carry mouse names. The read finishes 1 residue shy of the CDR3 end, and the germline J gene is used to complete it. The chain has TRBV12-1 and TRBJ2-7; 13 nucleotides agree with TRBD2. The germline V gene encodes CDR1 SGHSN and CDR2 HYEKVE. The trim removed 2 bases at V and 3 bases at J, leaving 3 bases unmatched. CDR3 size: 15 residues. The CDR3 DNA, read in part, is TGTGCCAGCTCTCCGGGACTGGGGGGGTTCTATGAACAGTAC. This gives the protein CASSPGLGGFYEQY. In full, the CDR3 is CASSPGLGGFYEQYF.

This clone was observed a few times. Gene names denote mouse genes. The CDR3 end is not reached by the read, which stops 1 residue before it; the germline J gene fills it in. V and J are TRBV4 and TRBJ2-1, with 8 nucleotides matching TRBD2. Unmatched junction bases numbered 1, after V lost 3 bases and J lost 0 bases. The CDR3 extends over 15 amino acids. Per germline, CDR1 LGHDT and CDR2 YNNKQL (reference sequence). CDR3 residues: CASSYDWGNYAEQFF. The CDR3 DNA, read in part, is TGTGCCAGCAGCTACGACTGGGGTAACTATGCTGAGCAGTTC.

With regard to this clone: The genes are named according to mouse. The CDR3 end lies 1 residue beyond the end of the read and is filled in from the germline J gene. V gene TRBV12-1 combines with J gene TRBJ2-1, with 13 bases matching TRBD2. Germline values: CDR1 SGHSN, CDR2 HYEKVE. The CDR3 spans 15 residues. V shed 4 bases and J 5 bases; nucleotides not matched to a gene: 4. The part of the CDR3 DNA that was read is TGTGCCAGCTCCCCCGGACTGGGGGGGCATGCTGAGCAGTTC. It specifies CASSPGLGGHAEQF. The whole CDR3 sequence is CASSPGLGGHAEQFF.

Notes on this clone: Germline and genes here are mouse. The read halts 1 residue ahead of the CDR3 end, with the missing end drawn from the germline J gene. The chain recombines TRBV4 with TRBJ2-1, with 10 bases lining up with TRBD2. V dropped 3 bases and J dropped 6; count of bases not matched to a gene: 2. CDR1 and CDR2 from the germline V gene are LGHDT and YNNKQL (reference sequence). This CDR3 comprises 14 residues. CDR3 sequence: CASSYDWGAAEQFF. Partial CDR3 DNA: TGTGCCAGCAGCTATGACTGGGGGGCTGCTGAGCAGTTC.